This entry lists 29 T cell receptor beta chains sequenced from one sample in a study of T cells in localized non-small cell lung cancer (dated by TCRdb to about 2020). Libraries were made using the immunoSEQ multiplex PCR assay. TCRdb limited this immuneACCESS table to in-frame rearrangements with V and J called. A share of clones is missing; checked studies link under half to unresolved V genes, and the rest is unexplained. In this sample the table shows 52,000 or so clones, roughly 90% of which occur a single time. The biggest ten clones account for over 15% of the sample. The material was peripheral blood, obtained before any cancer treatment. The receptors here all came from a male donor at least 60 years old with stage III squamous cell lung carcinoma.

The V and J genes are TRBV30 and TRBJ2-1; 7 bases align to TRBD2. The germline V gene encodes CDR1 GTSNPN and CDR2 SVGIG (reference sequence). J was trimmed by 6 bases and V by 0 bases; bases with no gene match: 5. This CDR3 is 14 amino acids long. CDR3 in amino acids: CAWSVGLVGNEQFF. DNA for the CDR3: TGTGCCTGGAGTGTTGGACTAGTCGGCAATGAGCAGTTCTTC.

This clone was counted between two and nine times. CDR3 in DNA: TGTGCCAGCAGTTCATCGTTCGGACAGGGGGAGGGCTACACCTTC. This sequence encodes CASSSSFGQGEGYTF. V and J are TRBV6-5 and TRBJ1-2; 10 bases are a match to TRBD1. The length of the CDR3 is 15 residues. In germline, CDR1 is MNHEY, CDR2 SVGAGI. The V and J ends lost 4 bases and 8 bases, in that order; junction bases with no gene match: 10.

The V gene is TRBV6-5, the J gene TRBJ2-4; D gene unclear. The CDR3 length is 16 residues. Trimming pared 0 bases from V and 0 bases from J, leaving 9 bases between. CDR1 is MNHEY, CDR2 SVGAGI, per germline. The DNA of the CDR3 is TGTGCCAGCAGTTACTCGCTTCACCTAGCCAAAAACATTCAGTACTTC. Amino acid sequence: CASSYSLHLAKNIQYF.

The V and J genes are TRBV27 and TRBJ2-7, with 7 bases matching TRBD1. The CDR3 runs to 14 residues. Unmatched junction bases numbered 7, after V lost 6 bases and J lost 2 bases. CDR1 is MNHEY, CDR2 SMNVEV, per germline (reference sequence). CDR3 DNA: TGTGCCAGCAGCCCGACAGGGATCCCCTACGAGCAGTACTTC. It specifies CASSPTGIPYEQYF.

This clone showed up many times. The V call is TRBV13, the J call TRBJ2-6; no reliable D call. CDR3 length: 17 residues. The germline V gene encodes CDR1 PRHDT and CDR2 FYEKMQ (reference sequence). V was clipped by 1 base and J by 0 bases, with 10 bases between them. The CDR3 is CASSLAGRYSGANVLTF. The CDR3 nucleotides read TGTGCCAGCAGCTTAGCGGGCAGATACTCTGGGGCCAACGTCCTGACTTTC.

This chain links TRBV6-5 with TRBJ1-3; unclear D gene. This CDR3 contains 16 residues. V dropped 0 bases and J dropped 0 bases, with 9 bases sitting between them. In germline, CDR1 is MNHEY, CDR2 SVGAGI. The CDR3 region is CASSYSVGRSGNTIYF. The DNA of the CDR3 is TGTGCCAGCAGTTACTCGGTCGGGCGCTCTGGAAACACCATATATTTT.

CDR3 loop: CASSLVARRGVNQPQHF. CDR3 bases: TGTGCCAGCAGCTTAGTTGCCAGGCGAGGGGTCAATCAGCCCCAGCATTTT. V usage is TRBV13 and J usage is TRBJ1-5; the D gene is possibly TRBD1 (5 bases). The CDR3 loop spans 17 amino acids. V was shortened by 1 base and J by 3 bases, with 16 bases between the two germline ends. Germline V gives CDR1 PRHDT, CDR2 FYEKMQ (reference sequence).

V gene TRBV5-4 combines with J gene TRBJ2-6; D call uncertain. The germline CDR1 and CDR2 sequences are SGHNT and YYREEE (reference sequence). V lost 0 bases, J lost 0 bases, and 7 bases lay in between. The CDR3 spans 16 residues. DNA of the CDR3: TGTGCCAGCAGCTTGGTAGGGTTCTCTGGGGCCAACGTCCTGACTTTC. It yields the protein CASSLVGFSGANVLTF.

The V and J genes are TRBV21-1 and TRBJ1-1. TRBV21-1 is an annotated pseudogene. CDR3 size: 15 residues. The CDR3 sequence is CASTTKGGSNTEAFF. CDR3 DNA: TGTGCCAGCACCACAAAGGGGGGCTCGAACACTGAAGCTTTCTTT.

The rearrangement links TRBV11-1 to TRBJ2-2; 7 nucleotides line up with TRBD2. V dropped 6 bases and J dropped 0; count of bases not matched to a gene: 4. The germline V gene encodes CDR1 SGHAT and CDR2 FQDESV (reference sequence). The CDR3 runs to 15 residues. CDR3 sequence: CASRHGTTNTGELFF. The CDR3, as DNA: TGTGCCAGCAGGCACGGGACTACGAACACCGGGGAGCTGTTTTTT. The entire variable domain, with the rest obtained from reference TRBV11-1 and TRBJ2-2, is as follows: EAEVAQSPRYKITEKSQAVAFWCDPISGHATLYWYRQILGQGPELLVQFQDESVVDDSQLPKDRFSAERLKGVDSTLKIQPAELGDSAMYLCASRHGTTNTGELFFGEGSRLTVL.

V gene TRBV19 combines with J gene TRBJ1-1; a possible D gene is TRBD1 (5 bases). Germline V gives CDR1 LNHDA, CDR2 SQIVND (reference sequence). Trimming pared 3 bases from V and 1 base from J, leaving 12 bases between. CDR3 length: 15 residues. The CDR3 DNA sequence: TGTGCCAGTAGTATCGAGGGACGGGGGAACACTGAAGCTTTCTTT. Residues: CASSIEGRGNTEAFF.

V is TRBV5-1 and J is TRBJ2-7; 9 positions match TRBD1. V lost 2 bases, J lost 5 bases, and 8 bases stayed unmatched. The CDR3 runs to 15 residues. Germline CDR1 SGHRS, CDR2 YFSETQ. The CDR3 DNA reads as TGCGCCAGCAGCTTTGGATGGGACAGGGTGAACGAGCAGTACTTC. Translated, it gives CASSFGWDRVNEQYF.

The rearrangement links TRBV7-9 to TRBJ1-5, with a tentative D call TRBD1 (6 bases). The V end lost 3 bases, the J end lost 1 base, and 10 bases lay between the germline ends. CDR3 length equals 15 residues. Germline CDR1 SEHNR, CDR2 FQNEAQ (reference sequence). CDR3 sequence: CASSLGGGSNQPQHF. In DNA, the CDR3 is TGTGCCAGCAGCTTGGGGGGCGGGAGCAATCAGCCCCAGCATTTT.

The chain joins TRBV9 to TRBJ2-7; maybe TRBD1 (6 bases). Germline V gene lookup returns CDR1 SGDLS and CDR2 YYNGEE. This CDR3 has 19 amino acids. Between the trimmed V and J ends, which lost 0 bases and 0 bases, there was a span of 22 bases. The CDR3 DNA is TGTGCCAGCAGCGTAGGAGACTCGTTATGGGGGCTAAGCTCCTACGAGCAGTACTTC. The encoded protein is CASSVGDSLWGLSSYEQYF.

The chain links TRBV5-4 to TRBJ1-5, with a possible D match to TRBD1 (5 bases). Germline V lookup: CDR1 SGHNT, CDR2 YYREEE (reference sequence). CDR3 length: 15 residues. The germline V and J ends were trimmed by 4 bases and 5 bases, with 16 bases remaining between them. The DNA for the CDR3 is TGTGCCAGCAGCATAATGGGGGGAAGGGATCAGCCCCAGCATTTT. It yields the protein CASSIMGGRDQPQHF. Combining the CDR3 with reference TRBV5-4 and TRBJ1-5 gives the whole variable domain ETGVTQSPTHLIKTRGQQVTLRCSSQSGHNTVSWYQQALGQGPQFIFQYYREEENGRGNFPPRFSGLQFPNYSSELNVNALELDDSALYLCASSIMGGRDQPQHFGDGTRLSIL.

The chain combines TRBV4-1 with TRBJ1-5; 7 nucleotides align to TRBD1. The CDR3 consists of 16 residues. V shed 3 bases and J 6 bases; nucleotides not matched to a gene: 11. Germline-derived CDR1 and CDR2 are MGHRA and YSYEKL. The CDR3 spells CASSQFVDRRFQPQHF. The CDR3 coding sequence is TGCGCCAGCAGCCAGTTCGTGGACAGGAGGTTTCAGCCCCAGCATTTT.

The chain links TRBV10-2 to TRBJ2-1; TRBD2 matches at 10 bases. CDR1 is WSHSY, CDR2 SAAADI, per germline. This CDR3 region has 15 residues. With V trimmed by 6 bases and J by 7 bases, 9 bases remained unmatched. The CDR3 is CASRLSGGAGNEQFF. For the CDR3, the DNA is TGCGCCAGCAGACTAAGCGGGGGGGCCGGAAATGAGCAGTTCTTC.

The V gene is TRBV27, the J gene TRBJ1-2; D unresolved. Germline V gene lookup returns CDR1 MNHEY and CDR2 SMNVEV (reference sequence). Trimming removed 8 bases from V and 14 bases from J, with 27 bases in between. The CDR3 has 14 residues. This CDR3 is CASRQGPVLDVWTF. CDR3 DNA: TGTGCCAGCCGTCAAGGGCCAGTGCTTGACGTATGGACCTTC.

J is TRBJ2-2 and V is TRBV28, with TRBD2 as a possible D gene (7 bases). V lost 2 bases and J lost 0, with 10 bases in between. CDR1 is MDHEN and CDR2 is SYDVKM in the germline V gene. This CDR3 has 16 amino acids. CDR3 amino acids: CASSLHGGPNTGELFF. CDR3 nucleotide sequence: TGTGCCAGCAGTTTACACGGGGGGCCGAACACCGGGGAGCTGTTTTTT.

This sequence joins TRBV14 and TRBJ2-1; 7 positions match TRBD1. V lost 1 base to trimming and J lost 8 bases; unmatched junction nucleotides: 2. CDR3 length: 13 residues. Germline V gene lookup returns CDR1 SGHDN and CDR2 FVKESK. DNA for the CDR3: TGTGCCAGCAGCCAAGGACAGGGTGATGAGCAGTTCTTC. Translated: CASSQGQGDEQFF.

The chain couples TRBV29-1 to TRBJ2-3; 9 positions agree with TRBD2. Germline V gene sequence: CDR1 SQVTM, CDR2 ANQGSEA. The CDR3 is made up of 13 amino acids. With V trimmed by 7 bases and J by 6 bases, 8 bases remained unmatched. CDR3 sequence reads: CSGLAAGMDTQYF. The CDR3 bases are TGCAGCGGACTAGCGGCAGGTATGGATACGCAGTATTTT.

This sequence joins TRBV27 and TRBJ1-5; possibly TRBD1 for D (5 bases). Germline CDR1 and CDR2: MNHEY and SMNVEV (reference sequence). V shed 6 bases and J shed 0 bases, with 18 bases lying between them. The CDR3 spans 17 residues. For the CDR3, the DNA is TGTGCCAGCAGCCAGGGACGGGGTATCGGTAGCAATCAGCCCCAGCATTTT. It translates to CASSQGRGIGSNQPQHF.

The chain recombines TRBV9 with TRBJ2-5; TRBD1 might be the D (5 bases). V was cut by 0 bases and J by 7 bases, with 10 bases left in between. The CDR3 is 13 amino acids. CDR1 and CDR2 from the germline V gene are SGDLS and YYNGEE. The DNA of the CDR3 is TGTGCCAGCAGCGTAGCAAGCCAGGGGACCCAGTACTTC. Its translation is CASSVASQGTQYF.

The chain links TRBV7-9 to TRBJ1-1; TRBD1 aligns across 9 bases. The trim removed 1 base at V and 0 bases at J, leaving 3 bases unmatched. CDR3 length: 16 amino acids. CDR1 is SEHNR, CDR2 FQNEAQ, per germline (reference sequence). The CDR3 loop is CASSLGGQGMNTEAFF. CDR3 in DNA: TGTGCCAGCAGCTTAGGAGGACAGGGGATGAACACTGAAGCTTTCTTT.

In this sample, this clone turned up once. The chain employs TRBV5-6 and TRBJ1-4, with TRBD1 matching 12 bases. This CDR3 has 15 amino acids. V shed 0 bases and J 13 bases; nucleotides not matched to a gene: 7. The germline gives CDR1 SGHDT, CDR2 YYEEEE. CDR3 sequence (DNA): TGTGCCAGCAGCTTGGTAGGGACAGGGGGCTATACACTGTTTTTT. Translation gives CASSLVGTGGYTLFF.

The chain links TRBV9 to TRBJ2-1; 11 bases line up with TRBD2. CDR3 length equals 15 residues. V was pared by 3 bases and J by 6 bases, with 5 bases of the junction left unmatched. The germline gives CDR1 SGDLS, CDR2 YYNGEE. The CDR3, as DNA: TGTGCCAGCAGCGGGCCAGGACTAGCGGGCAATGAGCAGTTCTTC. This translates into CASSGPGLAGNEQFF.

The gene calls are TRBV6-6 and TRBJ2-5; TRBD1 matches at 11 bases. With 2 bases clipped from V and 5 bases from J, the junction kept 4 bases outside the gene matches. Germline V CDR1 and CDR2: MNHNY, SVGAGI (reference sequence). The CDR3 contains 15 residues. The CDR3 nucleotides read TGTGCCAGCAGTTACGGACAGGGGGCCTTTGAGACCCAGTACTTC. Residues: CASSYGQGAFETQYF.

The chain recombines TRBV5-1 with TRBJ1-1, with 7 bases that match TRBD1. This CDR3 has 14 residues. The germline V gene encodes CDR1 SGHRS and CDR2 YFSETQ. With 1 base clipped from V and 3 bases from J, the junction kept 3 bases outside the gene matches. The CDR3 sequence is CASSLFQGDTEAFF. DNA for the CDR3: TGCGCCAGCAGCTTGTTTCAGGGGGACACTGAAGCTTTCTTT.

Concerning this clone itself: The sample contains more than one DNA sequence encoding this CDR3. The chain joins TRBV6-1 to TRBJ2-6; D not resolved. V lost 10 bases and J lost 0, with 13 bases in between. The CDR3 has 15 residues. Germline assignment: CDR1 MNHNS and CDR2 SASEGT. CDR3 DNA sequence: TGTGCCACCGCCGGGCGTCACTCTGGGGCCAACGTCCTGACTTTC. Translated: CATAGRHSGANVLTF.